This T cell receptor (beta chain) was identified during a study of T cell responses to AZD1222 COVID-19 vaccine. Profiling relied on immunoSEQ multiplex PCR, and the TCRdb table lists in-frame clones only, not all of them. The sample lists some 100,000 clones; about nine tenths were seen once. The germline V gene encodes CDR1 GTSNPN and CDR2 SVGIG (reference sequence). Trimming took 8 bases from V and 14 from J; bases not matched to a gene: 10. This CDR3 is 12 amino acids long. The V gene is TRBV30, the J gene TRBJ1-6, with 9 bases matching TRBD1. The clonotype was recovered from an adult in good health. The input for sequencing was peripheral blood, taken on day 0 of AZD1222 vaccination. In DNA, the CDR3 is TGTGCCGGGGGACAGGGAGAATGGACCCTCCACTTT. Its translation: CAGGQGEWTLHF.